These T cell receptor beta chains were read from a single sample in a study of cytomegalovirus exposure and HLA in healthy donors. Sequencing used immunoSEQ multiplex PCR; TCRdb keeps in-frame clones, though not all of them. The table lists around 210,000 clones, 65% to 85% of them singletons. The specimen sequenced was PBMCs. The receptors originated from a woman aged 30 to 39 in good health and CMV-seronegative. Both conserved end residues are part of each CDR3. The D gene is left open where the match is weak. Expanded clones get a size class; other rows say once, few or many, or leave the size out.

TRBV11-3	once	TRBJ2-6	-	CASSPRSGANVLTF	TGTGCCAGCAGCCCGCGCTCTGGGGCCAACGTCCTGACTTTC
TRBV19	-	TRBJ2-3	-	CASSIYGDTQYF	TGTGCCAGTAGTATCTACGGGGATACGCAGTATTTT
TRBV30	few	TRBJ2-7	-	CAWSVLTGIYEQYF	TGTGCCTGGAGTGTACTAACAGGGATCTACGAGCAGTACTTC
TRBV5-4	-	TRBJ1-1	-	CASSLGTSREAFF	TGTGCCAGCAGCTTGGGGACAAGTCGTGAAGCTTTCTTT
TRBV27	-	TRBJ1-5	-	CASSLHRDDWYSNQPQHF	TGTGCCAGCAGTTTACACAGGGACGATTGGTATAGCAATCAGCCCCAGCATTTT
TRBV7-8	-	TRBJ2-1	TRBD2	CASSLPRPGLAGDLYNEQFF	TGTGCCAGCAGCTTACCGAGACCGGGACTAGCGGGGGACCTCTACAATGAGCAGTTCTTC
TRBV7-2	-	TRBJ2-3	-	CASSYPSGPTDTQYF	TGTGCCAGCAGCTACCCCAGCGGACCCACAGATACGCAGTATTTT
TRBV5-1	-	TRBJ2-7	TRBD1	CASSLGTDRQYF	TGCGCCAGCAGCTTAGGGACAGACCGGCAGTACTTC
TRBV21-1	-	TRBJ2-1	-	CASSKGGQDNEQFF	TGTGCCAGCAGCAAAGGGGGACAGGACAATGAGCAGTTCTTC
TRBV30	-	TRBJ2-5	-	CAWSVREETQYF	TGTGCCTGGAGTGTCCGGGAAGAGACCCAGTACTTC